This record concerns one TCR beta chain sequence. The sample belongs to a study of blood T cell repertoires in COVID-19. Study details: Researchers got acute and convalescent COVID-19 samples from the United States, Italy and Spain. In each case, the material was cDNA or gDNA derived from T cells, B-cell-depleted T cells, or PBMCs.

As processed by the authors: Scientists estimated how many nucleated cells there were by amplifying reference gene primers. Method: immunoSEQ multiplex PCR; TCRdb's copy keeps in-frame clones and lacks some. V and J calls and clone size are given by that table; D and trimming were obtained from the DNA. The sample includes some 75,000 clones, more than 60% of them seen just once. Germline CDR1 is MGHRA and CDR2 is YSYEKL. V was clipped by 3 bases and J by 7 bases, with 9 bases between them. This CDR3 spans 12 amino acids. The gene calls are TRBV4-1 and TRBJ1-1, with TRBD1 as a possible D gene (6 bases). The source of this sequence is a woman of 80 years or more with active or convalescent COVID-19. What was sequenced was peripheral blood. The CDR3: CASSQLDSEAFF. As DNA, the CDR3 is TGCGCCAGCAGCCAGCTGGACAGTGAAGCTTTCTTT.